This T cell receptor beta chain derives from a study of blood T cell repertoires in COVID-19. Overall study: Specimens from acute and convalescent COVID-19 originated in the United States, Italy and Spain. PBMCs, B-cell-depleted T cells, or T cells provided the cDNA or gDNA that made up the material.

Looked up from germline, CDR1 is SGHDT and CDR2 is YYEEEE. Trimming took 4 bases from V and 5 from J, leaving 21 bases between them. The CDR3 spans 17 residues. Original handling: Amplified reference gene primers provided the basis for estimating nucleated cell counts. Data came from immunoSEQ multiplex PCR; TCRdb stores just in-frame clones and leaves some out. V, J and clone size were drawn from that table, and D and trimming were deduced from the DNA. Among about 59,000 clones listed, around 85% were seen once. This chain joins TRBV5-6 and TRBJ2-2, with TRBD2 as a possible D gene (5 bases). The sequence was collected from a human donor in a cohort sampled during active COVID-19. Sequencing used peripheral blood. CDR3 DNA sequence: TGTGCCAGCAGCCCGCGTGCGGACTCCTACATTACCGGGGAGCTGTTTTTT. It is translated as CASSPRADSYITGELFF. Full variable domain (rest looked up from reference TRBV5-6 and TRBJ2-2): DAGVTQSPTHLIKTRGQQVTLRCSPKSGHDTVSWYQQALGQGPQFIFQYYEEEERQRGNFPDRFSGHQFPNYSSELNVNALLLGDSALYLCASSPRADSYITGELFFGEGSRLTVL.